This T cell receptor (beta chain) appears in the sequencing data of a study of shared T cell receptors in the human thymus. Clones were sequenced by immunoSEQ multiplex PCR, and TCRdb holds only the in-frame ones, with some missing. Of some 720,000 clones in the sample, 85% to 90% were seen once. These same data were also listed under a study on human thymus T cells. That work adds: Resections that were taken during corrective heart surgery supplied the thymus tissue. Unrelated individuals reportedly shared highly overlapping thymic TCR repertoires.

Sequences were obtained from thymocytes. The TCR comes from a boy in the first two years of life with a congenital heart defect.

CDR3 protein: CAWCQKKEYF. The CDR3, as DNA: TGTGCCTGGTGTCAGAAAAAAGAGTACTTC. V usage is TRBV30 and J usage is TRBJ2-7; D gene ambiguous. The CDR3 has 10 amino acids. Trimming shortened V by 5 bases and J by 11 bases, and 13 bases separated the two germline ends. Germline CDR1 is GTSNPN and CDR2 is SVGIG (reference sequence).